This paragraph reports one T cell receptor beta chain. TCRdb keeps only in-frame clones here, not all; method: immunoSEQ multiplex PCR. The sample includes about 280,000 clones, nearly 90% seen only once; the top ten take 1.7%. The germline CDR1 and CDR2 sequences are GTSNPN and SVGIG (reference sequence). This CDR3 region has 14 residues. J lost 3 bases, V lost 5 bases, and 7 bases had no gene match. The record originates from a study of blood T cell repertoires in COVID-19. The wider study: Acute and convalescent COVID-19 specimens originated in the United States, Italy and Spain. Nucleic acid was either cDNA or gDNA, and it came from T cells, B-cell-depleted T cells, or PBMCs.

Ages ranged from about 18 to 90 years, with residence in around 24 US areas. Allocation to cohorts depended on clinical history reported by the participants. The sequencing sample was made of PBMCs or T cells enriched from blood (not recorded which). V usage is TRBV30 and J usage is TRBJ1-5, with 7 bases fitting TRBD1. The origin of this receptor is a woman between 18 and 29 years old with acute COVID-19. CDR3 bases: TGTGCCTGGTCGGGACAGATCGTCAATCAGCCCCAGCATTTT. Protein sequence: CAWSGQIVNQPQHF.